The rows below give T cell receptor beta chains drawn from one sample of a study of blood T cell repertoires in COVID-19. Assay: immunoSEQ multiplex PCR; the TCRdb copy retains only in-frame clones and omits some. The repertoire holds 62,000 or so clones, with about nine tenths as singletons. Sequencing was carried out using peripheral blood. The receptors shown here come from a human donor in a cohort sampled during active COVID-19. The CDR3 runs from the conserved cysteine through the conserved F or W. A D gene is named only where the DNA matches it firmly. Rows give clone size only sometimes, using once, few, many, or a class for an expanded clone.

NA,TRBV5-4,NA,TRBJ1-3,TGTGCCAGCAGCTTGGACAGGGGAAACACCATATATTTT,CASSLDRGNTIYF
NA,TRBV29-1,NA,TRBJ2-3,TGCAGCGTTGAAGAACGGGGTCGACGAGCGATAGATACGCAGTATTTT,CSVEERGRRAIDTQYF
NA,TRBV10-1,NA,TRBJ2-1,TGCGCCAGCAGTGAGTTTCGCGGTAGCTCCTACAATGAGCAGTTCTTC,CASSEFRGSSYNEQFF
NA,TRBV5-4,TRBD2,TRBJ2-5,TGTGCCAGCAGCTTAGTCAAGACTAGCGGTCACCAAGAGACCCAGTACTTC,CASSLVKTSGHQETQYF
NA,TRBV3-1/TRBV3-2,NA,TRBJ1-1,TGTGCCAGCAGCCAAGTCGGCGGGAACACTGAAGCTTTCTTT,CASSQVGGNTEAFF
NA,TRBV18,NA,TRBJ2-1,TGTGCCAGCTCACCACCCTCTCAGGTGAACAATGAGCAGTTCTTC,CASSPPSQVNNEQFF
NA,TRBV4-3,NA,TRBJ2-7,TGCGCCAGCAGCCAAGAATGGCTAGGTCTCTACGAGCAGTACTTC,CASSQEWLGLYEQYF
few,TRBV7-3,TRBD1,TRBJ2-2,TGTGCCAGCAGAGAACAGGGACAGGCGGGCACCGGGGAGCTGTTTTTT,CASREQGQAGTGELFF
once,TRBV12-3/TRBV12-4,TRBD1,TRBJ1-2,TGTGCCAGCAGTCTGGGACAGAGTTATGGCTACACCTTC,CASSLGQSYGYTF
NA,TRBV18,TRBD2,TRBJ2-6,TGTGCCAGCTCAGAAACTAGCGGGGGGGCCTCTGGGGCCAACGTCCTGACTTTC,CASSETSGGASGANVLTF
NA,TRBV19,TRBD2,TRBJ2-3,TGTGCCAGTAGTTACCTAGCGGGAGGGCCCGGCACAGATACGCAGTATTTT,CASSYLAGGPGTDTQYF
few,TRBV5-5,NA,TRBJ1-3,TGTGCCAGCAGCTTGGAAGGGGTCGGAAACACCATATATTTT,CASSLEGVGNTIYF
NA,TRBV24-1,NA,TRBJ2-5,TGTGCCACCAGTGCTCCTAAGGCAGGGTTAGAGACCCAGTACTTC,CATSAPKAGLETQYF
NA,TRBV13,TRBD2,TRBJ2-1,TGTGCCAGCAGCCCTAGCGGGGGAAGGTCCTACAATGAGCAGTTCTTC,CASSPSGGRSYNEQFF
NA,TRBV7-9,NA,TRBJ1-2,TGTGCCAGCAGCCCCGCCGGTATCTATGGCTACACCTTC,CASSPAGIYGYTF
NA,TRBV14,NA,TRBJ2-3,TGTGCCAGCAGCCAATGGCGGGGCGGAGGAGATACGCAGTATTTT,CASSQWRGGGDTQYF
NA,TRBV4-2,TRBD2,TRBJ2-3,TGTGCCAGCAGCCCACGACTAGCGGGGGGCGCAGATACGCAGTATTTT,CASSPRLAGGADTQYF
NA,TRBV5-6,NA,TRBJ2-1,TGTGCCAGCAGCACGACGTTGCGACAATGGGGCAACAATGAGCAGTTCTTC,CASSTTLRQWGNNEQFF
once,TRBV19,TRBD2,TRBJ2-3,TGTGCCAGTAGTATACCTGCCGGGACTAGCGGGAGAGATACGCAGTATTTT,CASSIPAGTSGRDTQYF
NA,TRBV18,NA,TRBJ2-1,TGTGCCAGCTCCCCCCAGAATGAGCAGTTCTTC,CASSPQNEQFF
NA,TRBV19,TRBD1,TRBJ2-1,TGTGCCAGTAGTCCCCGGACAGGGCGATACAATGAGCAGTTCTTC,CASSPRTGRYNEQFF
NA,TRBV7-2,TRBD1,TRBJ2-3,TGTGCCAGCAGCTTAGACCGGGACAGGGAGGTAGATACGCAGTATTTT,CASSLDRDREVDTQYF
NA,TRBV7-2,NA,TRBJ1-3,TGTGCCAGCAGCCTAGGACATCCCGGAAACACCATATATTTT,CASSLGHPGNTIYF
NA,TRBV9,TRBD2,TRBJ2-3,TGTGCCAGCAGCACGGGACTAGCGGGGGGCCCCACAGATACGCAGTATTTT,CASSTGLAGGPTDTQYF
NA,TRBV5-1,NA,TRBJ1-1,TGCGCCAGCAGCTTGGGTGGAGGGGAGAACACTGAAGCTTTCTTT,CASSLGGGENTEAFF
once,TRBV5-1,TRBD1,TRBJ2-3,TGCGCCAGCAGCATAGGGACAGGGGCCGATACGCAGTATTTT,CASSIGTGADTQYF
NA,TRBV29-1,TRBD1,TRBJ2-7,TGCAGCGTTGGGGGGGCAGGGGGCCCCGAGCAGTACTTC,CSVGGAGGPEQYF
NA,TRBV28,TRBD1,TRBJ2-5,TGTGCCAGCAGTTTGAGGACAGGCACGGAGACCCAGTACTTC,CASSLRTGTETQYF
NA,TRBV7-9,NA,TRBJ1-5,TGTGCCAGCAGCTCCTTTCGGGGTGCCTTGTATGTGGAGCCCCAGCATTTT,CASSSFRGALYVEPQHF
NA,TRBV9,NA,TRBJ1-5,TGTGCCAGCAGCGTAGGGCCTGGCAGCAATCAGCCCCAGCATTTT,CASSVGPGSNQPQHF
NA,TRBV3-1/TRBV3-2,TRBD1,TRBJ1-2,TGTGCCAGCAGCCCTGGGACAGGCGACCGCTATGGCTACACCTTC,CASSPGTGDRYGYTF
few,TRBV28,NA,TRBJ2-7,TGTGCCAGCAGTTTAGGGGGGGCAGGGTCCTACGAGCAGTACTTC,CASSLGGAGSYEQYF
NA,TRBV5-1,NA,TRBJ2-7,TGCGCCAGCAGCTTGGAAGCGGTCGCCTACGAGCAGTACTTC,CASSLEAVAYEQYF
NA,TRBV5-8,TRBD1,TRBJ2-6,TGTGCCAGCAGCTGGACAGGCGGCGGGGCCAACGTCCTGACTTTC,CASSWTGGGANVLTF
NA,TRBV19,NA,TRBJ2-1,TGTGCCAGTAGTATAGCCGAGATGGCAGGAATCTCCTACAATGAGCAGTTCTTC,CASSIAEMAGISYNEQFF
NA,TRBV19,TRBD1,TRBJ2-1,TGTGCCAGTAGTGGGGACAGGAGGAATGAGCAGTTCTTC,CASSGDRRNEQFF
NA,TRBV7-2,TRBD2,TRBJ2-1,TGTGCCAGCAGCTACAGCGGGGGGGCCTACAATGAGCAGTTCTTC,CASSYSGGAYNEQFF
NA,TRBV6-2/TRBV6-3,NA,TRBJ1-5,TGTGCCAGCAGTCAACCGGTTAGCAATCAGCCCCAGCATTTT,CASSQPVSNQPQHF
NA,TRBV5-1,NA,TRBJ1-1,TGCGCCAGCAGCCCTTGGGCGGGCATGAACACTGAAGCTTTCTTT,CASSPWAGMNTEAFF
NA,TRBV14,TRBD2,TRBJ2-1,TGTGCCAGCAGCCAGGGTAGCGGGGGGTCCTACAATGAGCAGTTCTTC,CASSQGSGGSYNEQFF
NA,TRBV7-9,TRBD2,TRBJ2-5,TGTGCCAGCAGCTTAAGTCTAGCGGGAGCAGAGACCCAGTACTTC,CASSLSLAGAETQYF
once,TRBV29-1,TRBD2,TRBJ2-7,TGCAGCGTTTTGGGAGCGGGAGTCTACGAGCAGTACTTC,CSVLGAGVYEQYF
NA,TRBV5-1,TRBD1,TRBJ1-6,TGCGCCAGCAGCCCAGGGACAGGGTCGCGGCGACCCCTCCACTTT,CASSPGTGSRRPLHF
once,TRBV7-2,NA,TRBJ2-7,TGTGCCAGCAGCAACCCAGGGGTAAGGGCCTACGAGCAGTACTTC,CASSNPGVRAYEQYF
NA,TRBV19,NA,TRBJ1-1,TGTGCCAGTAGTAGTCGGGAACGAAACACTGAAGCTTTCTTT,CASSSRERNTEAFF
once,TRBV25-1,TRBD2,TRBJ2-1,TGTGCCAGCAGCGGACTAGTGGGAGGCTTCAATGAGCAGTTCTTC,CASSGLVGGFNEQFF